These T cell receptor beta chains were read from a single sample in a study of blood T cell repertoires in COVID-19. The assay was immunoSEQ multiplex PCR, and TCRdb's table has in-frame clones only and misses some. The table shows 200,000 or so clones, with 89% occurring only once. The material sequenced was PBMCs or T cells enriched from blood (not recorded which). Every receptor here comes from a woman between 35 and 50 years old with acute COVID-19. Each CDR3 is given with its conserved first and last residue. Each record gives: CDR3 protein, CDR3 DNA, clone size, V gene, J gene, D gene. The D gene is left open where the match is weak. The listing skips clone size in some rows; elsewhere it reads once, few, many or a size class.

CASKTTGGTEAFF	TGCGCCAGCAAAACGACTGGCGGGACTGAAGCTTTCTTT	.	TRBV4-1	TRBJ1-1	.
CASSPEDRGRGYTF	TGTGCCAGCAGCCCAGAGGACAGGGGGCGAGGCTACACCTTC	.	TRBV7-6	TRBJ1-2	TRBD1
CATSREWGGITEAFF	TGTGCCACCAGCAGAGAGTGGGGGGGGATCACTGAAGCTTTCTTT	once	TRBV15	TRBJ1-1	.
CARRAYNSPLHF	TGTGCCAGGAGGGCGTATAATTCACCCCTCCACTTT	.	TRBV27	TRBJ1-6	.
CASSWPSGGEQFF	TGTGCCAGCAGCTGGCCCAGCGGTGGTGAGCAGTTCTTC	.	TRBV28	TRBJ2-1	.
CASSSRAYNEQFF	TGTGCCAGCAGCTCCCGAGCCTACAATGAGCAGTTCTTC	.	TRBV7-2	TRBJ2-1	.
CASSQAHGEQYF	TGTGCCAGCAGCCAAGCTCACGGGGAGCAGTACTTC	.	TRBV3-1/TRBV3-2	TRBJ2-7	.
CASSLRDSKAGAKNIQYF	TGTGCCAGCAGTTTGAGAGACTCCAAGGCCGGGGCCAAAAACATTCAGTACTTC	.	TRBV28	TRBJ2-4	.
CASSLGLNQPQHF	TGTGCCAGCAGTTTAGGTCTCAATCAGCCCCAGCATTTT	.	TRBV12-3/TRBV12-4	TRBJ1-5	.
CAWIGTGPPNYGYTF	TGTGCCTGGATAGGGACAGGACCTCCAAACTATGGCTACACCTTC	.	TRBV30	TRBJ1-2	TRBD1
CASSTRTSGRGSYEQYF	TGTGCCAGCAGCACCCGGACTAGCGGGAGAGGATCCTACGAGCAGTACTTC	.	TRBV3-1/TRBV3-2	TRBJ2-7	TRBD2
CASSFWDRGSQPQHF	TGTGCCAGCAGCTTTTGGGACAGGGGGAGTCAGCCCCAGCATTTT	.	TRBV5-5	TRBJ1-5	TRBD1
CATSLTSVDKCTDTQYF	TGTGCCACCAGTTTAACGTCCGTTGACAAATGCACAGATACGCAGTATTTT	.	TRBV24-1	TRBJ2-3	.
CASLTSGGALPDNEQFF	TGTGCCAGCTTGACTAGCGGGGGGGCTCTTCCCGACAATGAGCAGTTCTTC	.	TRBV28	TRBJ2-1	TRBD2
CASSQDSSAVSYEQYF	TGCGCCAGCAGCCAAGATTCCAGCGCGGTCTCCTACGAGCAGTACTTC	.	TRBV4-3	TRBJ2-7	.
CARDGLAGVLAADTQYF	TGTGCCAGGGACGGACTAGCGGGGGTCTTAGCGGCAGATACGCAGTATTTT	.	TRBV21-1	TRBJ2-3	.
CASSLGLAGNTGELFF	TGCGCCAGCAGCTTGGGCCTAGCGGGGAACACCGGGGAGCTGTTTTTT	.	TRBV5-1	TRBJ2-2	TRBD2
CASSPVFSTDTQYF	TGTGCCAGCAGCCCGGTATTTAGCACAGATACGCAGTATTTT	.	TRBV2	TRBJ2-3	.
CANSSPAVSYNEQFF	TGTGCCAATTCAAGTCCTGCAGTATCCTACAATGAGCAGTTCTTC	.	TRBV21-1	TRBJ2-1	.
CASSQDFREGETQYF	TGTGCCAGCAGCCAAGATTTTAGGGAGGGTGAGACCCAGTACTTC	.	TRBV4-2	TRBJ2-5	TRBD2
CASSHTGDGYNEQFF	TGTGCCAGCAGTCACACAGGGGACGGGTACAATGAGCAGTTCTTC	.	TRBV7-2	TRBJ2-1	TRBD1
CASTIGGASQPQHF	TGTGCCAGTACCATAGGGGGGGCAAGTCAGCCCCAGCATTTT	.	TRBV19	TRBJ1-5	.
CASSARPPEDYNEQFF	TGTGCCAGCAGTGCCCGGCCACCGGAGGACTACAATGAGCAGTTCTTC	.	TRBV28	TRBJ2-1	.
CAWSGDSPDTQYF	TGTGCCTGGAGTGGAGACAGTCCAGATACGCAGTATTTT	.	TRBV30	TRBJ2-3	.
CASSIVGRGPISYEQYF	TGTGCCAGTAGTATCGTCGGCAGGGGCCCGATCTCCTACGAGCAGTACTTC	.	TRBV19	TRBJ2-7	.
CASSPRTGSTDTQYF	TGTGCCAGCTCACCACGGACAGGTAGCACAGATACGCAGTATTTT	.	TRBV18	TRBJ2-3	TRBD1
CASSPGATYNEQFF	TGCGCCAGCAGCCCAGGGGCTACTTACAATGAGCAGTTCTTC	.	TRBV5-1	TRBJ2-1	.
CASSLGGASYGYTF	TGTGCCAGCAGCTTGGGTGGGGCCTCCTATGGCTACACCTTC	.	TRBV5-4	TRBJ1-2	.
CASSLGPGLAGEETQYF	TGTGCCAGCAGCTTAGGGCCGGGACTAGCGGGGGAAGAGACCCAGTACTTC	.	TRBV11-2	TRBJ2-5	TRBD2
CASSEREGLGPLHF	TGTGCCAGCAGTGAAAGGGAGGGGTTGGGACCCCTCCACTTT	.	TRBV6-1	TRBJ1-6	.
CASGGIDSYNEQFF	TGTGCCAGCGGAGGAATAGACTCCTACAATGAGCAGTTCTTC	.	TRBV28	TRBJ2-1	.
CASRIGQRNYGYTF	TGTGCCAGCCGGATAGGACAACGTAACTATGGCTACACCTTC	.	TRBV6-5	TRBJ1-2	.
CASSEEGRGATGYTF	TGTGCCAGCAGTGAGGAAGGGCGGGGGGCAACGGGCTACACCTTC	.	TRBV6-1	TRBJ1-2	.
CASRAPGGNEKLFF	TGTGCCAGCAGGGCCCCAGGGGGTAATGAAAAACTGTTTTTT	.	TRBV6-5	TRBJ1-4	TRBD1
CASSQSEVVGGTEAFF	TGCGCCAGCAGCCAATCCGAGGTAGTGGGGGGTACTGAAGCTTTCTTT	.	TRBV4-3	TRBJ1-1	.
CASSRDRRSSYEQYF	TGTGCCAGCAGCCGCGACAGGCGGAGCTCCTACGAGCAGTACTTC	.	TRBV7-8	TRBJ2-7	.
CATSDPGTGDGYTF	TGTGCCACCAGTGACCCTGGGACAGGAGATGGCTACACCTTC	.	TRBV24-1	TRBJ1-2	TRBD1
CASRPGTSHEQYF	TGTGCCAGCCGTCCCGGGACTAGCCACGAGCAGTACTTC	.	TRBV28	TRBJ2-7	TRBD2
CAWSVASGDTGELFF	TGTGCCTGGAGTGTAGCTAGCGGGGACACCGGGGAGCTGTTTTTT	.	TRBV30	TRBJ2-2	TRBD2
CASSPAGTGINTIYF	TGTGCCAGCAGTCCTGCCGGGACAGGGATAAACACCATATATTTT	.	TRBV6-5	TRBJ1-3	TRBD1
CASTPSRGVYNEQFF	TGCGCCAGCACCCCGTCCAGGGGAGTTTACAATGAGCAGTTCTTC	.	TRBV5-1	TRBJ2-1	.
CASSQDWMSGRALDTQYF	TGTGCCAGCAGCCAAGATTGGATGAGCGGGAGAGCGCTAGATACGCAGTATTTT	.	TRBV4-2	TRBJ2-3	TRBD2
CASSLTAGGQETQYF	TGCGCCAGCAGCTTGACAGCGGGAGGTCAAGAGACCCAGTACTTC	.	TRBV5-1	TRBJ2-5	TRBD2
CASSWGTGASYEQYF	TGTGCCAGTAGCTGGGGGACAGGGGCCTCCTACGAGCAGTACTTC	.	TRBV19	TRBJ2-7	TRBD1
CATISGYTDTQYF	TGTGCCACCATATCGGGGTACACAGATACGCAGTATTTT	.	TRBV19	TRBJ2-3	.
CASSTREGNQPQHF	TGTGCCAGCAGTACTAGGGAAGGGAATCAGCCCCAGCATTTT	.	TRBV11-3	TRBJ1-5	.
CAWSGRQRYNSPLHF	TGTGCCTGGAGTGGGCGACAGAGATATAATTCACCCCTCCACTTT	.	TRBV30	TRBJ1-6	.
CASSSPGQGLGSYTF	TGTGCCAGTAGTTCCCCCGGACAGGGATTGGGAAGCTACACCTTC	.	TRBV19	TRBJ1-2	TRBD1
CASKIAGGVYNEQFF	TGTGCCAGCAAAATAGCGGGGGGTGTCTACAATGAGCAGTTCTTC	.	TRBV6-5	TRBJ2-1	TRBD2
CASSLWGSEPQHF	TGTGCCAGCAGCTTGTGGGGTAGCGAGCCCCAGCATTTT	.	TRBV5-5	TRBJ1-5	.
CASSLGGGAGVNQPQHF	TGTGCCAGCAGCTTAGGAGGCGGGGCAGGCGTCAATCAGCCCCAGCATTTT	.	TRBV11-2	TRBJ1-5	.
CASSQGVRDRYNSPLHF	TGCGCCAGCAGCCAAGGAGTCCGGGACAGGTATAATTCACCCCTCCACTTT	few	TRBV4-1	TRBJ1-6	TRBD1
CASSLTPINTDTQYF	TGTGCCAGCAGCTTAACCCCTATCAACACAGATACGCAGTATTTT	.	TRBV7-3	TRBJ2-3	.
CSASRAGFYGYTF	TGCAGTGCTAGTCGGGCAGGGTTCTATGGCTACACCTTC	few	TRBV20-1	TRBJ1-2	.
CASSLGQGPFYEQYF	TGCGCCAGCAGCTTGGGACAGGGGCCTTTTTACGAGCAGTACTTC	.	TRBV5-1	TRBJ2-7	TRBD1
CASSLGQLSQYF	TGTGCCAGCAGCTTGGGACAGCTGTCTCAGTACTTC	.	TRBV7-9	TRBJ2-7	TRBD1
CASSSTERGSPLHF	TGTGCCAGCAGCTCAACGGAAAGGGGTTCACCCCTCCACTTT	.	TRBV6-2/TRBV6-3	TRBJ1-6	.